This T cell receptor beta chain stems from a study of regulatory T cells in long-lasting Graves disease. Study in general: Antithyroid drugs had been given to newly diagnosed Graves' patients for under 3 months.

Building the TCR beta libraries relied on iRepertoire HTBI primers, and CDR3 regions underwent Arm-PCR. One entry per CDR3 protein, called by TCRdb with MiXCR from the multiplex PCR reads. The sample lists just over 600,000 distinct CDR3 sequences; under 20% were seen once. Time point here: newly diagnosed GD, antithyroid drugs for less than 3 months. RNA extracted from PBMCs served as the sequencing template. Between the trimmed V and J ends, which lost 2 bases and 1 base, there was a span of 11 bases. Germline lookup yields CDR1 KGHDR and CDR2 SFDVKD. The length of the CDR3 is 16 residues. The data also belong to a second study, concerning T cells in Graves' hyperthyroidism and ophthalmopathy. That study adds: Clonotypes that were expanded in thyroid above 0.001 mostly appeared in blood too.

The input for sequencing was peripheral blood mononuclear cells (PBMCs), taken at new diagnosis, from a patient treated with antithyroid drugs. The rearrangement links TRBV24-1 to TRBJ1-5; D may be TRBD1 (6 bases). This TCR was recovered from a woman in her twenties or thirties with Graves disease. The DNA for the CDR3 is TGTGCCACCAGTGATTCCCAACAGGGAAGCAATCAGCCCCAGCATTTT. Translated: CATSDSQQGSNQPQHF.